The 4 T cell receptor beta chains given below trace back to one sample, sequenced in a study of CD8 T cells in ankylosing spondylitis (dated by TCRdb to 2017 to 2019). Libraries came from 5' RACE. Sequenced using an Illumina HiSeq 2500. TCRdb reprocessing: public reads trimmed at Q25 with fastp, clones called with MiXCR, in-frame beta chains kept. Rows with one shared CDR3 protein collapse into an entry with the most common genes and DNA. Here the sample has under 950,000 distinct CDR3 sequences; roughly 20% occur a single time. The top ten hold around 19% of the sample. These receptors are not linked to any known antigen. Overall study results and their limits: Blood from ankylosing spondylitis patients appeared to be characterized by a TCR beta motif made up of fewer than ten highly homologous amino acid variants.

Sequenced input: blood, either unsorted or a sorted T cell fraction (not recorded which). All receptors derive from a male donor with ankylosing spondylitis.

The gene calls are TRBV11-2 and TRBJ2-1; 14 nucleotides align to TRBD2. Looked up from germline, CDR1 is SGHAT and CDR2 is FQNNGV. Trimming removed 2 bases from V and 0 bases from J; junction bases left unmatched: 9. This CDR3 contains 20 residues. The CDR3 is CASSLPAGLAGESSYNEQFF. In DNA, the CDR3 is TGTGCCAGCAGCTTACCCGCGGGACTAGCGGGGGAAAGCTCCTACAATGAGCAGTTCTTC.

This clonotype was detected a few times. This chain links TRBV12-3 or TRBV12-4 with TRBJ1-2; D is unclear. V shed 4 bases and J shed 6 bases, with 15 bases lying between them. The CDR3 has 14 residues. CDR3 loop: CASSSGPWTNGYTF. CDR3 DNA: TGTGCCAGCAGTTCCGGGCCATGGACGAATGGCTACACCTTC.

V is TRBV7-2 and J is TRBJ2-6; D might be TRBD2 (5 bases). This CDR3 contains 14 residues. V dropped 6 bases and J dropped 4 bases, with 10 bases sitting between them. Germline V gene lookup returns CDR1 SGHTA and CDR2 FQGNSA. CDR3 DNA: TGTGCCAGCAGGGAGGACTTCGGGGCCAACGTCCTGACTTTC. As protein: CASREDFGANVLTF.

This chain links TRBV20-1 with TRBJ2-3, with TRBD1 identical over 8 bases. CDR3 length: 14 amino acids. Germline V gene data show CDR1 as DFQATT and CDR2 as SNEGSKA (reference sequence). The V and J ends lost 5 bases and 2 bases, in that order; junction bases with no gene match: 6. CDR3 amino acids: CSASTGGFTDTQYF. CDR3 nucleotide sequence: TGCAGTGCTTCTACAGGGGGTTTCACAGATACGCAGTATTTT.